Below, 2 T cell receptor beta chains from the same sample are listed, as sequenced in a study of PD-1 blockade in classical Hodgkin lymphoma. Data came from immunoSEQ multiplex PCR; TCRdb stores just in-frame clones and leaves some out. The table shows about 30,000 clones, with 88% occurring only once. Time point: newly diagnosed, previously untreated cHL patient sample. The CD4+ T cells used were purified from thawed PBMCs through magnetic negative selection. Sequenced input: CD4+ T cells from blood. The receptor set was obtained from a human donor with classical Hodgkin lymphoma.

The CDR3: CASSVYQRAYNEQFF. In DNA, the CDR3 is TGTGCCAGCAGCGTATACCAGCGGGCCTACAATGAGCAGTTCTTC. This chain links TRBV9 with TRBJ2-1, with D possibly being TRBD2 (6 bases). The CDR3 runs to 15 residues. The V and J ends lost 1 base and 2 bases respectively, with 10 bases between them. CDR1 and CDR2 (germline): SGDLS, YYNGEE. The variable domain in full, completed from reference TRBV9 and TRBJ2-1, reads DSGVTQTPKHLITATGQRVTLRCSPRSGDLSVYWYQQSLDQGLQFLIQYYNGEERAKGNILERFSAQQFPDLHSELNLSSLELGDSALYFCASSVYQRAYNEQFFGPGTRLTVL.

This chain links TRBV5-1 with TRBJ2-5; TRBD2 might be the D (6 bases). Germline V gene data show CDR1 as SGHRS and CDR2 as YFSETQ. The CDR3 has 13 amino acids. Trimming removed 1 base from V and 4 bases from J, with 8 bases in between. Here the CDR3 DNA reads TGCGCCAGCAGCTTGTCCGGGGGAGAGACCCAGTACTTC. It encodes CASSLSGGETQYF. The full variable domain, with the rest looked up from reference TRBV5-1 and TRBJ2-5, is KAGVTQTPRYLIKTRGQQVTLSCSPISGHRSVSWYQQTPGQGLQFLFEYFSETQRNKGNFPGRFSGRQFSNSRSEMNVSTLELGDSALYLCASSLSGGETQYFGPGTRLLVL.